This record concerns one TCR beta chain sequence. Its target antigen remains unknown. Per-base qualities were not stored, and no clone one base away is much larger. Using the immunoSEQ TRB Survey service, rearranged CDR3 beta regions were amplified from genomic DNA with multiplex V and J primers. To keep sequencing depth equal across samples, survey-level depth of up to 500,000 reads per sample was applied. Libraries were purified, pooled and sequenced on Illumina technology. The study's processing was this. immunoSEQ online tools were used for productive clonality, sample overlap, pairwise scatters, CDR3 beta length, V/D/J gene usage and productiveness. Calculated diversity was defined as the number of unique rearrangements divided by total templates times 100, and Shannon and Simpson indices were additionally computed. Principal component analysis was performed on Z-score normalized data with the R prcomp function and the ggbiplot package. Morisita's index was used to quantify blood-rectal clonal overlap within each subject. Not all clones reach the TCRdb copy of this immuneACCESS table, which keeps in-frame sequences only. Checked studies attribute under half of the gap to unresolved V genes and leave the rest unexplained. V and J calls and clone size are given by that table; D and trimming were obtained from the DNA. This sample comprises tens of thousands of clones, 70% to 80% of them detected only once. The ten largest account for 5.2% of the sample.

Before the diagnostic colonoscopy, none of the ulcerative colitis patients had been given immunosuppressive medication. Blood was sampled at the time of the colonoscopy. The Wizard kit (Promega) was used to extract genomic DNA from the blood and intestinal samples. This record belongs to a study of pediatric ulcerative colitis (dated by TCRdb to the late 2010s). As for the study more broadly: Seven or eight ulcerative colitis patients had pancolitis and two had left-sided colitis, with histology consistent with ulcerative colitis in all. From under ten newly diagnosed, treatment-naive pediatric ulcerative colitis patients and a handful of non-IBD control children, paired blood and rectal samples were collected. The Pediatric Ulcerative Colitis Activity Index classified a couple of patients as having mild disease, several as having moderate disease and three as having acute severe colitis. Overall study results and their limits: Features of the rectal repertoire distinguished controls, mild-moderate colitis patients and acute severe colitis patients, and in acute severe colitis, rectal diversity was reduced because of clonal expansions. For technical reasons, blood samples from a couple of patients gave substantially fewer templates, and these samples were excluded from the blood-rectal overlap analysis. Compared with controls, ulcerative colitis patients showed significantly higher autologous blood-rectal clonal overlap, a finding that suggests increased T cell trafficking to inflamed tissue. Repertoires were derived from total lymphocyte DNA, so rare subsets such as regulatory T cells may have patterns not reflected. Two rectal CDR3 clonotypes were found in every ulcerative colitis patient but in no control. The healthy control group was small, consisting of only four individuals.

A distance of 14 bases separates the germline ends of V and J, which lose 2 bases and 9 bases respectively. From the germline V gene, CDR1 is ENHRY and CDR2 is SYGVKD. The CDR3 holds 14 amino acids from the cysteine to the phenylalanine. The read is trimmed to its CDR3 DNA, 42 bases read in frame from base 1. The sequenced sample consisted of blood. Rearrangement joined TRBV10-3 to TRBJ1-3; the best D guess is TRBD1, with 5 bases matching. The receptor's source is a boy under 18 with moderate ulcerative colitis. In nucleotide form, the sequence is TGTGCCATCAGTGAGGGGGCGCAAATAAGCACCATATATTTT. Translation gives CAISEGAQISTIYF.